What follows describes a single T cell receptor beta chain. The antigen is not known. The junction does not match germline at one end; this may be a read error. Other nucleotide sequences from this sample produce the same CDR3. Per the germline V gene, CDR1 is LNHDA and CDR2 is SQIVND (reference sequence). The CDR3 extends over 17 amino acids. These data belong to a study of cytomegalovirus exposure and HLA in healthy donors. Points from the study as a whole: Most TCR sequences were seen very rarely across donors, but some public TCRs occurred in many. An ancestry cluster, one associated with Asian ancestry, reportedly showed fewer N-insertions than the approximately 650-donor mean in a later analysis. Later on, an analysis showed TCR association rates differing by HLA locus, with DRB1 the most and HLA-C the fewest. It was reported that TCR beta sequences correctly inferred the HLA-A and HLA-B alleles for most subjects.

This PCR relied on a set of 60 Vbeta primers and 13 Jbeta primers. The assay was immunoSEQ multiplex PCR, and TCRdb's table has in-frame clones only and misses some. Of 100,000 to 150,000 clones in the sample, 65% to 85% are singletons; the top ten hold roughly 1.8%. The rearrangement uses TRBV19 and TRBJ2-7; 10 positions match TRBD2. The specimen was PBMCs. The receptor comes from a woman aged 40 to 50 in good health and CMV-seronegative. Written as DNA, the CDR3 is TGTGCCAGTAGTACCTCATATTCTAGCGGGAGATCCTACGAGCAGTATTTC. Amino acids: CASSTSYSSGRSYEQYF.